The 22 T cell receptor beta chains below all came from one sample that was sequenced in a study of beta chain features in type 1 diabetes (dated by TCRdb to the late 2010s). Receptor libraries were prepared by the immunoSEQ multiplex PCR assay. The High Capacity cDNA Reverse Transcription Kit was used to reverse transcribe all of the isolated RNA, meaning that expressed TCRB transcripts were what got sequenced. Entries here come from immuneACCESS through TCRdb and include only in-frame sequences with V and J called. Some clones fail to appear in such tables; in the studies checked, an unresolved V gene covers under half of the shortfall, and the cause of the remainder is unknown. The sample table lists hundreds of thousands of clones, approximately 30% of them with a count of one. Of the sample, around 0.065% is held by the ten largest clones. Material: naive CD4+ T cells from blood. This sample's cell subset or site label indicates: true naive CD4+ T cells. All receptors derive from a man in his late teens or twenties in good health.

The chain has TRBV5-4 and TRBJ1-2; 7 nucleotides match TRBD1. This CDR3 contains 15 residues. Unmatched junction bases numbered 6, after V lost 0 bases and J lost 4 bases. The germline V gene encodes CDR1 SGHNT and CDR2 YYREEE (reference sequence). The CDR3 region is CASSLDIWDSYGYTF. The CDR3 coding sequence is TGTGCCAGCAGCTTGGATATCTGGGACAGCTATGGCTACACCTTC.

This clone was counted between two and nine times. The genes are TRBV15 and TRBJ2-1; 9 positions agree with TRBD1. Germline V gene data show CDR1 as LNHNV and CDR2 as YYDKDF (reference sequence). V lost 3 bases and J lost 6; bases outside the gene matches: 3. This CDR3 region has 14 residues. The CDR3 loop reads CATSRGQGGNEQFF. As DNA, the CDR3 is TGTGCCACCAGCAGGGGACAGGGTGGCAATGAGCAGTTCTTC.

The chain uses TRBV9 and TRBJ1-3; possibly TRBD1 for D (5 bases). The length of the CDR3 is 15 residues. Trimming stripped 3 bases from V and 1 base from J, with 11 bases between. Germline V gene sequence: CDR1 SGDLS, CDR2 YYNGEE. In DNA, the CDR3 is TGTGCCAGCAGCGGGGACTCCAATTCTGGAAACACCATATATTTT. The encoded protein is CASSGDSNSGNTIYF.

This chain links TRBV5-1 with TRBJ2-5; the match to TRBD2 covers 9 bases. The junction had 4 bases not matched to a gene; V was cut back by 4 bases and J by 0 bases. CDR1 and CDR2 (germline): SGHRS, YFSETQ. This CDR3 is built from 15 residues. The CDR3 sequence: CASSRLAGYQETQYF. The CDR3 DNA is TGCGCCAGCAGCCGCCTAGCGGGGTACCAAGAGACCCAGTACTTC.

This clone occurred once. The chain couples TRBV30 to TRBJ1-5; 8 bases are a match to TRBD1. The CDR3 length is 14 residues. Germline V gene lookup returns CDR1 GTSNPN and CDR2 SVGIG (reference sequence). J lost 4 bases, V lost 3 bases, and 5 bases had no gene match. The chain's CDR3 is CAWRPQGANQPQHF. For the CDR3, the DNA is TGTGCCTGGAGACCCCAGGGGGCGAATCAGCCCCAGCATTTT.

The chain uses TRBV7-6 and TRBJ2-3; D not resolved. Germline V CDR1 and CDR2: SGHVS, FNYEAQ. Trimming shortened V by 3 bases and J by 5 bases, and 9 bases separated the two germline ends. The CDR3 contains 13 residues. CDR3 protein: CASSFSGGDTQYF. The CDR3 DNA reads as TGTGCCAGCAGCTTCTCGGGTGGAGATACGCAGTATTTT. Drawing the rest from reference TRBV7-6 and TRBJ2-3, the complete variable domain is GAGVSQSPRYKVTKRGQDVALRCDPISGHVSLYWYRQALGQGPEFLTYFNYEAQQDKSGLPNDRFSAERPEGSISTLTIQRTEQRDSAMYRCASSFSGGDTQYFGPGTRLTVL.

The V gene is TRBV4-1, the J gene TRBJ2-7; 11 nucleotides line up with TRBD1. The ends lost 5 bases at V and 4 bases at J; junction bases unmatched: 7. The V gene's germline CDR1 is MGHRA and CDR2 YSYEKL. The CDR3 sequence is 15 residues long. In DNA, the CDR3 is TGCGCCAGCAGCTCGGACAGGGGGCGCGGGTACGAGCAGTACTTC. This encodes CASSSDRGRGYEQYF.

This sequence joins TRBV4-2 and TRBJ2-5; TRBD1 matches at 8 bases. Trimming at V came to 8 bases and at J to 5 bases, leaving 13 bases not matched to a gene. CDR3 length: 15 residues. Looked up from germline, CDR1 is LGHNA and CDR2 is YNFKEQ. CDR3 in DNA: TGTGCCAGCTCTAACGGGAGAGGACAGGGTGAGACCCAGTACTTC. Translated: CASSNGRGQGETQYF.

V and J are TRBV4-1 and TRBJ2-1, with D possibly matching TRBD2 (6 bases). The CDR3 covers 18 residues. Between the trimmed V and J ends, which lost 0 bases and 2 bases, there was a span of 17 bases. CDR1 is MGHRA, CDR2 YSYEKL, per germline. CDR3 DNA: TGCGCCAGCAGCCAAGATCGAGGGCGGGATCCCCCCTACAATGAGCAGTTCTTC. It is translated as CASSQDRGRDPPYNEQFF.

This clone was detected only a few times. V and J are TRBV2 and TRBJ1-4; unclear D gene. From germline, CDR1 is SNHLY and CDR2 FYNNEI. The length of the CDR3 is 12 residues. Trimming took 7 bases from V and 6 from J, leaving 9 bases between them. CDR3 amino acids: CASKERDEKLFF. The CDR3 bases are TGTGCCAGCAAGGAGAGAGATGAAAAACTGTTTTTT.

This chain joins TRBV19 and TRBJ2-2; D gene uncertain. Per the germline V gene, CDR1 is LNHDA and CDR2 is SQIVND (reference sequence). With 8 bases removed from V and 0 bases from J, the gap between germline ends came to 10 bases. The CDR3 is made up of 14 amino acids. The CDR3: CASAYEANTGELFF. The CDR3 region has the DNA TGTGCCAGTGCGTATGAGGCGAACACCGGGGAGCTGTTTTTT.

The chain joins TRBV5-4 to TRBJ1-5; 10 nucleotides match TRBD1. CDR3 length equals 14 residues. Trimming at V came to 4 bases and at J to 5 bases, leaving 3 bases not matched to a gene. Germline CDR1 reads SGHNT; CDR2 reads YYREEE (reference sequence). CDR3 in amino acids: CASSLDRGHQPQHF. In DNA, the CDR3 is TGTGCCAGCAGCCTCGACAGGGGGCATCAGCCCCAGCATTTT.

This sequence joins TRBV30 and TRBJ2-7; D possibly corresponds to TRBD2 (6 bases). Germline V gene lookup returns CDR1 GTSNPN and CDR2 SVGIG (reference sequence). The CDR3 covers 14 residues. Trimming left V 3 bases short and J 6 bases short, with 18 bases between. CDR3 nucleotides: TGTGCCTGGAGGAACCTGGGGGGTCGGGGCGAGCAGTACTTC. Translation gives CAWRNLGGRGEQYF.

The chain is built from TRBV7-3 and TRBJ2-1, with a tentative D call TRBD2 (6 bases). CDR3 size: 16 residues. Germline CDR1 reads SGHTA; CDR2 reads FQGTGA. V was shortened by 4 bases and J by 8 bases, with 21 bases between the two germline ends. For the CDR3, the DNA is TGTGCCAGCAGCTCCCGAAAAGCGGGCTTCGTGCATGAGCAGTTCTTC. It specifies CASSSRKAGFVHEQFF.

The gene calls are TRBV30 and TRBJ1-3; 8 positions match TRBD1. Unmatched junction bases numbered 6, after V lost 0 bases and J lost 2 bases. The CDR3 has 16 residues. Per the germline V gene, CDR1 is GTSNPN and CDR2 is SVGIG (reference sequence). In nucleotides, the CDR3 is TGTGCCTGGAGTGTAAGGAGGACAGGGACTGGAAACACCATATATTTT. It translates to CAWSVRRTGTGNTIYF.

V is TRBV6-1 and J is TRBJ2-3; no clear D gene. This CDR3 has 13 residues. V was pared by 5 bases and J by 2 bases, with 8 bases between. CDR1 and CDR2 from the germline V gene are MNHNS and SASEGT. CDR3 sequence (DNA): TGTGCCAGCAGTTCGGCAGCCACAGATACGCAGTATTTT. Translation: CASSSAATDTQYF.

This clone was detected only once. The chain links TRBV30 to TRBJ2-1; 9 bases are shared with TRBD2. V gave up 2 bases and J gave up 8 bases; unmatched junction bases: 7. The CDR3 totals 14 residues. The germline V gene has CDR1 GTSNPN and CDR2 SVGIG (reference sequence). CDR3 DNA: TGTGCCTGGAGTAGGGCGGGAGGGGTCCATGAGCAGTTCTTC. Amino acids: CAWSRAGGVHEQFF.

This clone was seen a few times. V and J are TRBV30 and TRBJ2-3, with D unresolved. The CDR3 is 18 residues long. Per germline, CDR1 GTSNPN and CDR2 SVGIG (reference sequence). Trimming removed 0 bases from V and 0 bases from J, with 19 bases in between. CDR3 DNA sequence: TGTGCCTGGAGTGTACAACAGTTTTCTTTCGCTAGCACAGATACGCAGTATTTT. It is translated as CAWSVQQFSFASTDTQYF.

The chain combines TRBV7-8 with TRBJ1-5; D unresolved. Trimming left V 6 bases short and J 4 bases short, with 13 bases between. The CDR3 totals 14 residues. Looked up from germline, CDR1 is SGHVS and CDR2 is FQNEAQ. CDR3 sequence: CASSFTLKNQPQHF. CDR3 DNA: TGTGCCAGCAGTTTTACCCTTAAGAATCAGCCCCAGCATTTT.

Points on this clone: Different DNA sequences within this sample yield the same CDR3. This rearrangement joins TRBV5-1 to TRBJ2-5, with no clear D. The V gene's germline CDR1 is SGHRS and CDR2 YFSETQ. The ends were cut back, 0 bases at V and 1 base at J, with 4 bases in the middle. The CDR3 spans 13 residues. Here the CDR3 reads CASSLVAQETQYF. For the CDR3, the DNA is TGCGCCAGCAGCTTGGTGGCCCAAGAGACCCAGTACTTC.

This chain joins TRBV11-2 and TRBJ1-2, with D tentatively TRBD1 (6 bases). Trimming took 5 bases from V and 5 from J, leaving 9 bases between them. Germline V CDR1 and CDR2: SGHAT, FQNNGV. CDR3 length: 12 residues. CDR3 bases: TGTGCCAGCAGCACGGACAGTTATGGCTACACCTTC. Its translation is CASSTDSYGYTF.

The chain links TRBV4-2 to TRBJ2-1; 9 bases line up with TRBD1. J gave up 12 bases and V 0 bases, and 6 bases lay outside the gene matches. The CDR3 spans 14 residues. Germline loops: CDR1 LGHNA, CDR2 YNFKEQ. The CDR3 nucleotides are TGTGCCAGCAGCCAAGATAGGGACAGGGTAGTGCAGTTCTTC. Its translation is CASSQDRDRVVQFF.